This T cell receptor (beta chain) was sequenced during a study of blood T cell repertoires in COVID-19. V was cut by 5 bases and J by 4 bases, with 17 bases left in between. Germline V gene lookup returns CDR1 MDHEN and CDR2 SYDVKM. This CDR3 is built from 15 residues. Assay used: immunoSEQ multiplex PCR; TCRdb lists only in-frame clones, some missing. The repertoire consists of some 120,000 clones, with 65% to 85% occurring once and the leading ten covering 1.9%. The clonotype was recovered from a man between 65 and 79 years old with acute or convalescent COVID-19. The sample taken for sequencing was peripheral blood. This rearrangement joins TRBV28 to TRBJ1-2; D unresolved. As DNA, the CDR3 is TGTGCCAGCAGTCCCCCCCTTTCCCTTAGCTATGGCTACACCTTC. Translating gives CASSPPLSLSYGYTF.